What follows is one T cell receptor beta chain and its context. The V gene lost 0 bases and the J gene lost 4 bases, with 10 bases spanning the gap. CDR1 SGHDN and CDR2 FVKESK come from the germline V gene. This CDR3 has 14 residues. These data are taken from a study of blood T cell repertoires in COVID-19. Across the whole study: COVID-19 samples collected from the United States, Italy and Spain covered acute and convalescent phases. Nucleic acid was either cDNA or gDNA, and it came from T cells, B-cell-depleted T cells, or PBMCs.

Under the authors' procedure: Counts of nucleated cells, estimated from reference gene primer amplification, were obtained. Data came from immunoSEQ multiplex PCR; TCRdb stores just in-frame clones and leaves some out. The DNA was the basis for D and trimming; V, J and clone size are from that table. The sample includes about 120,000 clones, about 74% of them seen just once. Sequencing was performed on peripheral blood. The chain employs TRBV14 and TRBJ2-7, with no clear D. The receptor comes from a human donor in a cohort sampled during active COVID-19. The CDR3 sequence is CASSQDLQEYEQYF. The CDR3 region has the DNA TGTGCCAGCAGCCAAGATCTGCAGGAATACGAGCAGTACTTC.